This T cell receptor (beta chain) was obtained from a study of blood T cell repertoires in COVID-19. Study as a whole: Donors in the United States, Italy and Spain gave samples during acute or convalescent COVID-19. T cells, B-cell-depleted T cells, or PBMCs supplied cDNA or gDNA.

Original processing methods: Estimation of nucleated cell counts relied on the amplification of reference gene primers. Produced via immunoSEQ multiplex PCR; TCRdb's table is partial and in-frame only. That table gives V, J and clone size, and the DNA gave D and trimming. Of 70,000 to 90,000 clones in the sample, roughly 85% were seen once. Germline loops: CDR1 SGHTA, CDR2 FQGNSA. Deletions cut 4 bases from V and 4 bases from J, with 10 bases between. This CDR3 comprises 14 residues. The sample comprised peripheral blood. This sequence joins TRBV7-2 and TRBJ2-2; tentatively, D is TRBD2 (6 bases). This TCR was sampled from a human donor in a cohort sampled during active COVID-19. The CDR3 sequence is CASSSRAGTGELFF. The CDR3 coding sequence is TGTGCCAGCAGCTCAAGAGCGGGCACCGGGGAGCTGTTTTTT.